This is a list of T cell receptor beta chains from one sample in a study of shared clonotypes between healthy human individuals. The method was immunoSEQ multiplex PCR; TCRdb's version includes in-frame clones alone and lacks a portion of them. Among millions of clones listed, approximately 95% were seen once. Sequenced: naive CD8+ T cells sorted from blood. The receptors were gathered from a man between 18 and 35 years old in good health. Both conserved end residues are part of each CDR3. A D gene is named only where the DNA matches it firmly. Size values are once, few and many counts, or a class for expanded clones, and some rows have none.

V: TRBV9
J: TRBJ2-7
size: .
D: TRBD1
CDR3: CASSVGTGSAEQYF
DNA: TGTGCCAGCAGCGTCGGGACAGGGAGCGCTGAGCAGTACTTC

V: TRBV5-6
J: TRBJ1-1
size: .
D: .
CDR3: CASSPPGLNTEAFF
DNA: TGTGCCAGCAGCCCCCCGGGGTTGAACACTGAAGCTTTCTTT

V: TRBV5-1
J: TRBJ2-2
size: .
D: .
CDR3: CASSLDGVGGELFF
DNA: TGCGCCAGCAGCTTGGACGGGGTCGGCGGGGAGCTGTTTTTT

V: TRBV30
J: TRBJ1-3
size: .
D: TRBD1
CDR3: CASQGQVGNTIYF
DNA: TGTGCCTCACAGGGGCAGGTCGGAAACACCATATATTTT

V: TRBV5-8
J: TRBJ2-7
size: .
D: .
CDR3: CASSFQGRSYEQYF
DNA: TGTGCCAGCAGCTTCCAGGGCAGGTCCTACGAGCAGTACTTC

V: TRBV5-6
J: TRBJ1-3
size: .
D: .
CDR3: CASSLYGQSGNTIYF
DNA: TGTGCCAGCAGCTTGTATGGACAGTCTGGAAACACCATATATTTT

V: TRBV4-1
J: TRBJ2-7
size: .
D: TRBD1
CDR3: CASSQGRTGSYEQYF
DNA: TGCGCCAGCAGCCAAGGTAGGACAGGATCCTACGAGCAGTACTTC

V: TRBV10-1
J: TRBJ2-7
size: .
D: .
CDR3: CASSIGQGYEQYF
DNA: TGCGCCAGCAGTATTGGGCAGGGTTACGAGCAGTACTTC

V: TRBV25-1
J: TRBJ2-2
size: .
D: .
CDR3: CASTHLGGELFF
DNA: TGTGCCAGCACTCATCTCGGCGGGGAGCTGTTTTTT

V: TRBV27
J: TRBJ1-2
size: .
D: .
CDR3: CASTTWGGLGYTF
DNA: TGTGCCAGTACTACGTGGGGGGGTTTAGGCTACACCTTC

V: TRBV25-1
J: TRBJ2-3
size: .
D: .
CDR3: CASSEYGGDTQYF
DNA: TGTGCCAGCAGTGAATATGGCGGAGATACGCAGTATTTT

V: TRBV30
J: TRBJ2-3
size: .
D: .
CDR3: CAWTSEEPDTQYF
DNA: TGTGCCTGGACCTCCGAGGAGCCAGATACGCAGTATTTT

V: TRBV27
J: TRBJ2-1
size: once
D: .
CDR3: CASTLGPPFYNEQFF
DNA: TGTGCCAGCACTCTGGGACCGCCTTTCTACAATGAGCAGTTCTTC

V: TRBV27
J: TRBJ2-2
size: .
D: TRBD1
CDR3: CASRDTSGQVEWAGELFF
DNA: TGTGCCAGCAGAGATACATCTGGACAGGTTGAGTGGGCCGGGGAGCTGTTTTTT

V: TRBV27
J: TRBJ1-4
size: .
D: .
CDR3: CASSPTGYIEKLFF
DNA: TGTGCCAGCAGTCCTACAGGGTATATTGAAAAACTGTTTTTT

V: TRBV7-2
J: TRBJ1-2
size: .
D: TRBD1
CDR3: CASSFPGTGDPGYTF
DNA: TGTGCCAGCAGCTTTCCCGGGACAGGGGATCCTGGCTACACCTTC

V: TRBV18
J: TRBJ2-2
size: .
D: TRBD1
CDR3: CASSPPTGQGLGTGELFF
DNA: TGTGCCAGCTCACCACCCACGGGACAGGGGTTGGGGACCGGGGAGCTGTTTTTT

V: TRBV7-9
J: TRBJ1-1
size: .
D: TRBD1
CDR3: CASSPGQVEGTEAFF
DNA: TGTGCCAGCAGCCCTGGACAGGTTGAGGGGACTGAAGCTTTCTTT

V: TRBV6-5
J: TRBJ2-5
size: .
D: .
CDR3: CASAQGGKTQYF
DNA: TGTGCCTCCGCACAGGGGGGGAAGACCCAGTACTTC

V: TRBV7-9
J: TRBJ1-2
size: .
D: TRBD1
CDR3: CASSVHQTGGRNYGYTF
DNA: TGTGCCAGCAGCGTACACCAAACAGGGGGCCGAAACTATGGCTACACCTTC

V: TRBV5-8
J: TRBJ2-2
size: .
D: TRBD2
CDR3: CASSSLAERNTGELFF
DNA: TGTGCCAGCAGTTCCCTAGCGGAGCGGAACACCGGGGAGCTGTTTTTT

V: TRBV27
J: TRBJ2-7
size: .
D: TRBD2
CDR3: CASSPLMGLASHEQYF
DNA: TGTGCCAGCAGCCCCCTGATGGGACTAGCGTCCCACGAGCAGTACTTC

V: TRBV6-5
J: TRBJ2-1
size: .
D: TRBD2
CDR3: CASSLTSGGINEQFF
DNA: TGTGCCAGCAGTCTAACTAGCGGGGGGATCAATGAGCAGTTCTTC

V: TRBV27
J: TRBJ1-1
size: .
D: TRBD1
CDR3: CASSLRGTEAFF
DNA: TGTGCCAGCAGTCTCAGGGGGACTGAAGCTTTCTTT

V: TRBV9
J: TRBJ2-7
size: .
D: .
CDR3: CASSVGAGPYEQYF
DNA: TGTGCCAGCAGCGTAGGGGCTGGGCCCTACGAGCAGTACTTC

V: TRBV27
J: TRBJ2-1
size: .
D: .
CDR3: CASSLVYPSSYNEQFF
DNA: TGTGCCAGCAGTTTGGTCTATCCGAGCTCCTACAATGAGCAGTTCTTC

V: TRBV6-1
J: TRBJ2-4
size: .
D: .
CDR3: CASSDGGNIQYF
DNA: TGTGCCAGCTCGGATGGGGGAAACATTCAGTACTTC

V: TRBV13
J: TRBJ1-6
size: few
D: .
CDR3: CASREYAEGLPLHF
DNA: TGTGCCAGCAGGGAGTATGCGGAGGGGCTACCCCTCCACTTT

V: TRBV5-4
J: TRBJ1-3
size: .
D: .
CDR3: CASSSDSRYGNTIYF
DNA: TGTGCCAGCAGCTCGGACAGTCGATATGGAAACACCATATATTTT

V: TRBV27
J: TRBJ2-2
size: .
D: TRBD2
CDR3: CASSPGTSGRARSGELFF
DNA: TGTGCCAGCAGTCCGGGGACTAGCGGGAGGGCCCGGTCCGGGGAGCTGTTTTTT

V: TRBV4-1
J: TRBJ2-7
size: once
D: .
CDR3: CASSPPGHHEQYF
DNA: TGCGCCAGCAGCCCACCGGGACACCACGAGCAGTACTTC

V: TRBV10-2
J: TRBJ2-4
size: .
D: .
CDR3: CASSEGSDDPQRYF
DNA: TGCGCCAGCAGTGAGGGCAGCGACGACCCCCAGCGGTACTTC

V: TRBV11-2
J: TRBJ2-7
size: .
D: .
CDR3: CASSPPPRTTYEQYF
DNA: TGTGCCAGCAGCCCCCCCCCGCGGACGACCTACGAGCAGTACTTC

V: TRBV5-4
J: TRBJ1-1
size: .
D: .
CDR3: CANTQTDLNTEAFF
DNA: TGTGCCAACACCCAGACAGACTTGAACACTGAAGCTTTCTTT

V: TRBV5-1
J: TRBJ1-3
size: .
D: .
CDR3: CASIDSGNTIYF
DNA: TGCGCCAGCATCGATTCTGGAAACACCATATATTTT

V: TRBV5-6
J: TRBJ2-3
size: .
D: TRBD2
CDR3: CASSLSLAYTSTDTQYF
DNA: TGTGCCAGCAGCTTGTCACTAGCGTATACTAGCACAGATACGCAGTATTTT

V: TRBV5-4
J: TRBJ1-2
size: once
D: .
CDR3: CASSFGDGYTF
DNA: TGTGCCAGCAGCTTTGGGGATGGCTACACCTTC

V: TRBV10-3
J: TRBJ2-1
size: once
D: .
CDR3: CAIRSDSIDNEQFF
DNA: TGTGCCATCAGATCAGACTCCATCGACAATGAGCAGTTCTTC

V: TRBV27
J: TRBJ2-7
size: once
D: .
CDR3: CASSHQDTYEQYF
DNA: TGTGCCAGCAGTCACCAAGACACCTACGAGCAGTACTTC

V: TRBV5-5
J: TRBJ1-5
size: .
D: TRBD1
CDR3: CASSLDKTGSNQPQHF
DNA: TGTGCCAGCAGCTTGGACAAGACAGGGAGCAATCAGCCCCAGCATTTT

V: TRBV10-3
J: TRBJ1-5
size: few
D: .
CDR3: CAISELSEPQHF
DNA: TGTGCCATCAGTGAATTGAGTGAACCCCAGCATTTT

V: TRBV2
J: TRBJ1-1
size: .
D: TRBD1
CDR3: CASSTGTGGHTEAFF
DNA: TGTGCCAGCAGTACCGGGACAGGGGGCCACACTGAAGCTTTCTTT

V: TRBV7-9
J: TRBJ1-1
size: .
D: .
CDR3: CASSLFPEAFF
DNA: TGTGCCAGCAGCTTGTTCCCTGAAGCTTTCTTT

V: TRBV7-2
J: TRBJ2-7
size: .
D: .
CDR3: CASSLVSYDEQYF
DNA: TGTGCCAGCAGCTTAGTCAGCTACGACGAGCAGTACTTC

V: TRBV29-1
J: TRBJ1-1
size: .
D: TRBD1
CDR3: CSAEGQEAEAFF
DNA: TGCAGCGCCGAGGGACAGGAGGCTGAAGCTTTCTTT

V: TRBV18
J: TRBJ2-1
size: .
D: .
CDR3: CASSPIGGRYNEQFF
DNA: TGTGCCAGCTCACCTATTGGAGGGCGGTACAATGAGCAGTTCTTC